These 14 T cell receptor beta chains originate from one sample sequenced in a study of T-cell reconstitution after alpha-beta-depleted transplantation in children. Unique molecular identifiers were used to barcode this TCRbeta library. TCRdb ran MiXCR on the PCR reads and lists one entry per CDR3 protein. The sample has approximately 800,000 distinct CDR3 sequences; approximately 15% are singletons. The sample here was PBMCs, mostly from graft donor cells, taken 360 days after TCRalphabeta/CD19-depleted stem cell transplant. These receptors were taken from a male patient aged 5 to 17 who had a stem cell transplant for acute lymphoblastic leukemia, so the T cells may come from the graft donor.

This clonotype was seen at least ten times. The chain is built from TRBV9 and TRBJ2-1, with TRBD1 identical over 9 bases. J lost 5 bases, V lost 3 bases, and 9 bases had no gene match. Germline-derived CDR1 and CDR2 are SGDLS and YYNGEE. The CDR3 has 16 residues. The CDR3 region has the DNA TGTGCCAGCAGCGCGAACCGGGACAGGGAGAACAATGAGCAGTTCTTC. This codes for CASSANRDRENNEQFF. The full variable domain, completed using reference TRBV9 and TRBJ2-1, is DSGVTQTPKHLITATGQRVTLRCSPRSGDLSVYWYQQSLDQGLQFLIQYYNGEERAKGNILERFSAQQFPDLHSELNLSSLELGDSALYFCASSANRDRENNEQFFGPGTRLTVL.

The chain's CDR3 is CASSRVPAGHLRTRHF. The CDR3 DNA sequence: TGTGCCAGCAGCCGAGTACCTGCGGGCCACTTAAGGACGAGGCATTTT. This chain connects TRBV7-6 to TRBJ1-5; D uncertain. Trimming removed 5 bases from V and 15 bases from J, with 29 bases in between. The CDR3 extends over 16 amino acids. Germline CDR1 reads SGHVS; CDR2 reads FNYEAQ.

The V call is TRBV18, the J call TRBJ2-7; the D gene could be TRBD1 or TRBD2 (6 bases each). The V end lost 3 bases, the J end lost 4 bases, and 16 bases lay between the germline ends. CDR3 length: 15 residues. From germline, CDR1 is KGHSH and CDR2 LQKENI. CDR3 in DNA: TGTGCCAGCTCACCCCCAGTGGGGGCGGGGTACGAGCAGTACTTC. Its translation is CASSPPVGAGYEQYF.

This clonotype has a handful of counts. This chain joins TRBV29-1 and TRBJ1-6; D ambiguous. Trimming took off 0 bases at V and 10 bases at J, with 10 bases between the two ends. Looked up from germline, CDR1 is SQVTM and CDR2 is ANQGSEA. The CDR3 loop spans 13 amino acids. For the CDR3, the DNA is TGCAGCGTTGAAGACCCTGTCGGATCACCCCTCCACTTT. Translated, it gives CSVEDPVGSPLHF.

The J gene is TRBJ2-7, the V gene TRBV7-9; 9 bases match TRBD2. The V segment lost 6 bases and the J segment 3 bases; nucleotides outside the gene matches: 9. Germline CDR1 reads SEHNR; CDR2 reads FQNEAQ (reference sequence). This CDR3 is built from 15 residues. This CDR3 reads CASRRGGIGDYEQYF. CDR3 nucleotides: TGTGCCAGCAGGCGGGGGGGAATAGGGGACTACGAGCAGTACTTC.

The table lists this clonotype with a few counts. The chain carries TRBV12-3 or TRBV12-4 and TRBJ2-5; D not resolved. The CDR3 totals 12 residues. V was pared by 1 base and J by 5 bases, with 5 bases between. The CDR3 spells CASSLDSETQYF. The CDR3, as DNA: TGTGCCAGCAGTTTAGATTCGGAGACCCAGTACTTC.

This clonotype came up a few times. The V call is TRBV2, the J call TRBJ2-1; D perhaps matches TRBD2 (6 bases). The ends were cut back, 6 bases at V and 8 bases at J, with 23 bases in the middle. Germline lookup yields CDR1 SNHLY and CDR2 FYNNEI. CDR3 length: 16 residues. The CDR3 sequence: CASSATPGLLRDEQFF. The CDR3 DNA follows: TGTGCCAGCAGCGCCACTCCGGGACTTCTAAGGGATGAGCAGTTCTTC.

The chain carries TRBV4-1 and TRBJ2-7; 9 positions match TRBD2. CDR1 MGHRA and CDR2 YSYEKL come from the germline V gene. The CDR3 has 16 amino acids. Trimming took 1 base from V and 3 from J; bases not matched to a gene: 7. As DNA, the CDR3 is TGCGCCAGCAGCCAAGTTTGGACTAGCGTAAACTACGAGCAGTACTTC. Translated, it gives CASSQVWTSVNYEQYF.

The chain is built from TRBV7-9 and TRBJ2-6; D ambiguous. Deletions cut 1 base from V and 3 bases from J, with 7 bases between. Per germline, CDR1 SEHNR and CDR2 FQNEAQ (reference sequence). This CDR3 contains 15 residues. CDR3 protein: CASSLVVGGANVLTF. As DNA, the CDR3 is TGTGCCAGCAGCTTAGTGGTGGGTGGGGCCAACGTCCTGACTTTC.

V usage is TRBV5-6 and J usage is TRBJ1-1; 10 bases align to TRBD1. The V gene end was trimmed by 1 base and the J gene end by 5 bases; junction bases not matched to a gene: 11. In germline, CDR1 is SGHDT, CDR2 YYEEEE. This CDR3 region has 17 residues. The CDR3: CASSLIRPGQGKTEAFF. DNA of the CDR3: TGTGCCAGCAGCTTGATCCGACCGGGACAGGGGAAAACTGAAGCTTTCTTT.

This clonotype has just a few counts. The V and J genes are TRBV10-3 and TRBJ1-1; 10 nucleotides align to TRBD1. The CDR3 totals 15 residues. The V and J ends lost 3 bases and 3 bases, in that order; junction bases with no gene match: 4. Germline V gene lookup returns CDR1 ENHRY and CDR2 SYGVKD. The CDR3 DNA follows: TGTGCCATCAGTGACCCTGGGACAGGGGACACTGAAGCTTTCTTT. This encodes CAISDPGTGDTEAFF.

The sample holds one count of this clonotype. This rearrangement joins TRBV6-1 to TRBJ2-1, with 13 positions matching TRBD2. Germline V gene sequence: CDR1 MNHNS, CDR2 SASEGT. The CDR3 sequence is 14 residues long. V dropped 10 bases and J dropped 6; count of bases not matched to a gene: 6. In DNA, the CDR3 is TGTGCCACTGGACTAGCGGGAGTACGCAATGAGCAGTTCTTC. Amino acids: CATGLAGVRNEQFF.

This clonotype was counted at least ten times. The genes are TRBV5-5 and TRBJ2-1, with 10 bases identical to TRBD2. With 6 bases clipped from V and 4 bases from J, the junction kept 7 bases outside the gene matches. CDR1 is SGHKS, CDR2 YYEKEE, per germline (reference sequence). This CDR3 is 15 amino acids long. CDR3 sequence: CASTRWTSGYNEQFF. Written as DNA, the CDR3 is TGTGCCAGCACCCGGTGGACTAGCGGATACAATGAGCAGTTCTTC.

This clonotype showed up just a few times. V and J are TRBV12-3 or TRBV12-4 and TRBJ1-1; 7 nucleotides match TRBD1. The CDR3 runs 15 residues. Trimming removed 2 bases from V and 5 bases from J; junction bases left unmatched: 8. CDR3 sequence (DNA): TGTGCCAGCAGTTTATCGGCAGGGGGTACGACTGAAGCTTTCTTT. It codes for CASSLSAGGTTEAFF.